The source of this TCR beta chain is a study of shared clonotypes between healthy human individuals. TCRdb keeps only in-frame clones here, not all; method: immunoSEQ multiplex PCR. In the table there are 400,000 to 500,000 clones, 75% to 85% of which are singletons. Unmatched junction bases numbered 10, after V lost 6 bases and J lost 4 bases. CDR3 length: 15 residues. Germline CDR1 MDHEN, CDR2 SYDVKM. Study-wide points: Sampling included only blood; tissue repertoires likely differ.

Regarding this clone: What it recognizes is unknown.

Sequencing input: PBMCs. V usage is TRBV28 and J usage is TRBJ2-7; 9 nucleotides agree with TRBD2. The clonotype comes from a woman aged 40 to 50 in good health. Some clones in this sample may be carry-over from other donors' samples. The chain's CDR3 is CASRLLSGSAYEQYF. DNA of the CDR3: TGTGCCAGCAGACTACTTAGCGGGAGCGCTTACGAGCAGTACTTC.